This T cell receptor (beta chain) derives from a study of cytomegalovirus exposure and HLA in healthy donors. Study outcomes and limitations: HLA alleles were associated with 15,000 to 20,000 TCR beta sequences in a later analysis at 0.05 false discovery rate. Overall, approximately 150 TCR beta chains were annotated as cytomegalovirus-associated. A reported reduction in N-insertions relative to the roughly 700-donor mean was seen in an Asian-associated ancestry cluster in a later analysis. Trimming of TCR beta V- and J-genes showed a link, identified in a later analysis, to a missense DCLRE1C variant.

Trimming shortened V by 3 bases and J by 1 base, and 16 bases separated the two germline ends. This CDR3 contains 15 residues. CDR1 GTSNPN and CDR2 SVGIG come from the germline V gene (reference sequence). With respect to this clone: Antigen unknown.

The PCR used 60 Vbeta and 13 Jbeta primers. The table came from immunoSEQ multiplex PCR; TCRdb's copy has only in-frame clones and leaves some out. Here the sample spans 200,000 to 250,000 clones, 82% being singletons. This chain connects TRBV30 to TRBJ2-7; weak D call: TRBD2 (6 bases). Sequenced material: PBMCs. The sequence came from a woman aged 40 to 50 in good health and CMV-seropositive. The CDR3 DNA is TGTGCCTGGAGGAAAGGGGTTGGGGGGTCCTACGAGCAGTACTTC. Its translation is CAWRKGVGGSYEQYF.